This entry is about one T cell receptor beta chain. The sample belongs to a study of blood T cell repertoires in COVID-19. The overall study: Samples of COVID-19 (acute and convalescent) were obtained from the United States, Italy and Spain. In each case, the material was cDNA or gDNA derived from T cells, B-cell-depleted T cells, or PBMCs.

Trimming shortened V by 4 bases and J by 2 bases, and 15 bases separated the two germline ends. This CDR3 has 15 amino acids. Germline lookup yields CDR1 LGHDT and CDR2 YNNKEL (reference sequence). Under the authors' procedure: How many nucleated cells were present was estimated from reference gene primer amplification. Profiled with immunoSEQ multiplex PCR; TCRdb holds only in-frame clones, not every one. Clone size and the V and J calls come from that table; the DNA yielded D and trimming. The table records some 280,000 clones, around nine tenths of them present only once. The sequencing input was peripheral blood. This sequence originates from a woman in her fifties or sixties with acute or convalescent COVID-19. The V and J genes are TRBV3-1 (or the pseudogene TRBV3-2) and TRBJ2-7; tentatively, D is TRBD1 (6 bases). CDR3 DNA sequence: TGTGCCAGCAGCCCAACCAAACAGGGTCCCTACGAGCAGTACTTC. This codes for CASSPTKQGPYEQYF.